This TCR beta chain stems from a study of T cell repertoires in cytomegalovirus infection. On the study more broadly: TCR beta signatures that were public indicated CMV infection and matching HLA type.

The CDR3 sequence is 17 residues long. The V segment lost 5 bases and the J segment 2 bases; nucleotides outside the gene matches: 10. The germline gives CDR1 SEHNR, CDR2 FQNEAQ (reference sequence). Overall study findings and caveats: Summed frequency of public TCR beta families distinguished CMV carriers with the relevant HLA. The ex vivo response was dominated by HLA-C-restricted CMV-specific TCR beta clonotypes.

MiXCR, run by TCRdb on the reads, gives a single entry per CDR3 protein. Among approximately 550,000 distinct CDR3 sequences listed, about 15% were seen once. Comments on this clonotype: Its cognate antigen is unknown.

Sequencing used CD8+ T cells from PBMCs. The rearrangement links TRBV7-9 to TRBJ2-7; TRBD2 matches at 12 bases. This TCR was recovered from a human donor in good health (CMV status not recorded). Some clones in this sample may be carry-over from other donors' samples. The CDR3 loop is CASSPRLAGDPAYEQYF. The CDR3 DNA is TGTGCCAGCAGCCCCCGACTAGCGGGGGATCCTGCCTACGAGCAGTACTTC.